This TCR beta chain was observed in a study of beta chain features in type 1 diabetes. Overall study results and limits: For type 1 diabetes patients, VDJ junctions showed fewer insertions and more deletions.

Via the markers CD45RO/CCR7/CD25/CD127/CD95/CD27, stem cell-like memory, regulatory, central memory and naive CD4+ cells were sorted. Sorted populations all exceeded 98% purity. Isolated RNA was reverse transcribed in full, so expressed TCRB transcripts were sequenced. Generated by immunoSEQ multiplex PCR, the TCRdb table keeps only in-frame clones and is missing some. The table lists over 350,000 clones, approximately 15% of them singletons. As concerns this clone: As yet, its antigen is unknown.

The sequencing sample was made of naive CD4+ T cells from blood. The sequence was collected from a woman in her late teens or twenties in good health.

The DNA for the CDR3 is TGTGCCAGCAGCTGGACTAGCGGGAGGGGACAAGAGACCCAGTACTTC. Its protein is CASSWTSGRGQETQYF. V and J are TRBV7-7 and TRBJ2-5; TRBD2 aligns across 15 bases. CDR1 and CDR2 (germline): SSHAT, FNYEAQ (reference sequence). The CDR3 length is 16 residues. The V gene end was trimmed by 4 bases and the J gene end by 2 bases; junction bases not matched to a gene: 2.